These 3 T cell receptor beta chains came from one sample sequenced in a study of tumor-infiltrating lymphocytes in primary liver carcinoma. Alongside blood RNA obtained from unsorted whole blood, germline DNA was also extracted. The investigators made TCR beta cDNA from 400 to 500 ng total RNA, using a constant-region primer. Three nested multiplex PCR rounds, a slightly modified ARM-PCR method, built the TCR beta libraries. The first two PCR rounds used TRBV1-TRBV30 forward primers with a C-beta reverse primer, roughly 10 cycles each. TCRdb re-analysed the multiplex PCR reads in MiXCR, keeping a single row per CDR3 protein. The sample holds 150,000 to 200,000 distinct CDR3 sequences, 60% seen once. What was sequenced was peripheral blood. The receptors stem from a man aged 35 to 55 with primary liver carcinoma and hepatitis B virus infection.

The rearrangement joins TRBV14 to TRBJ2-5; 8 nucleotides line up with TRBD2. The germline gives CDR1 SGHDN, CDR2 FVKESK. This CDR3 is 16 amino acids long. The V gene end was trimmed by 1 base and the J gene end by 5 bases; junction bases not matched to a gene: 9. The CDR3 region has the DNA TGTGCCAGCAGCCAAGGGACCGGGACTAGGGGGGAGACCCAGTACTTC. As protein: CASSQGTGTRGETQYF.

This clonotype was seen a few times. This chain links TRBV5-1 with TRBJ2-3; D uncertain. V was shortened by 1 base and J by 5 bases, with 11 bases between the two germline ends. The CDR3 covers 14 residues. Germline CDR1 is SGHRS and CDR2 is YFSETQ. The CDR3 region is CASSLMSLGDTQYF. The DNA of the CDR3 is TGCGCCAGCAGCTTGATGTCTCTTGGAGATACGCAGTATTTT.

This clonotype appeared a single time. Sequence at one end of the junction differs from germline and may be a read error. CDR3 nucleotide sequence: TGTGCCAGCGGCAGAACTAGCGTCCCCTACTATGAGCAGTTCTTC. Protein sequence: CASGRTSVPYYEQFF. V is TRBV2 and J is TRBJ2-1, with 7 bases matching TRBD2. The CDR3 consists of 15 residues. Germline CDR1 and CDR2: SNHLY and FYNNEI.